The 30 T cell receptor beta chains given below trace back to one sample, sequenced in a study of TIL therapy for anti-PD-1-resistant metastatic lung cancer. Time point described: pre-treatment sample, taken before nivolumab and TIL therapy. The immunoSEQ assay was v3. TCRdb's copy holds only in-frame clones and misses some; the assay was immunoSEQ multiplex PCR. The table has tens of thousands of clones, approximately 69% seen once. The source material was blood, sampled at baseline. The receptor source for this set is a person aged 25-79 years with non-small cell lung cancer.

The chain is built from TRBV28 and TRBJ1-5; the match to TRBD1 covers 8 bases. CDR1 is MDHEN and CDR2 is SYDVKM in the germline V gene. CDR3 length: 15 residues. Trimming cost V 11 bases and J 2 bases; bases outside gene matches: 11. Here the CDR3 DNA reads TGTGCCGGCGGGACCCGGGGACAGGGCAATCAGCCCCAGCATTTT. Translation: CAGGTRGQGNQPQHF.

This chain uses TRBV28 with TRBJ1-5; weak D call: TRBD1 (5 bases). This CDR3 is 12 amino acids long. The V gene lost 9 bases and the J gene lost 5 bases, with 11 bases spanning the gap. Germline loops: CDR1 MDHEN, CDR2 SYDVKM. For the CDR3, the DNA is TGTGCCAGTACAGGAGGGCATCAGCCCCAGCATTTT. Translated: CASTGGHQPQHF.

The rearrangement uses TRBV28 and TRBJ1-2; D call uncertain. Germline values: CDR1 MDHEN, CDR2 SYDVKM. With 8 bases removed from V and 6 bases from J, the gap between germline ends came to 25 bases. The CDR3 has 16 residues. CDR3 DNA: TGTGCCAGCGGTCGACCCAGTTACATTGGTTTGGATGGCTACACCTTC. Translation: CASGRPSYIGLDGYTF.

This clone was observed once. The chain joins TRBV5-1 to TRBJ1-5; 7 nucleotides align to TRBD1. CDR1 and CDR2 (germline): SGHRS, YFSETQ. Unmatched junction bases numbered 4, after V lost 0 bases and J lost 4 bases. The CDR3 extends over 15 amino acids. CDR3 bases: TGCGCCAGCAGCTTGGCGGGACAGCAGAATCAGCCCCAGCATTTT. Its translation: CASSLAGQQNQPQHF.

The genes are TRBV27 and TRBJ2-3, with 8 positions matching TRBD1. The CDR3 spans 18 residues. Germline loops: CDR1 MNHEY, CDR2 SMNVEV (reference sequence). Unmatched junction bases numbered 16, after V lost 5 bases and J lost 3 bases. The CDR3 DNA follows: TGTGCCAGCAGTCCCGGGACAGGAACCTACGTCGGGACAGATACGCAGTATTTT. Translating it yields CASSPGTGTYVGTDTQYF.

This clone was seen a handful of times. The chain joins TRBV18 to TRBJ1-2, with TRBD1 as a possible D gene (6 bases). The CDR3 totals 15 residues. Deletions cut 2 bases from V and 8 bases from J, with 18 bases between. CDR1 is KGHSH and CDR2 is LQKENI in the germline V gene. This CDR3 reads CASSPVVGGPEGYTF. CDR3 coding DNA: TGTGCCAGCTCACCAGTCGTAGGGGGGCCGGAAGGCTACACCTTC.

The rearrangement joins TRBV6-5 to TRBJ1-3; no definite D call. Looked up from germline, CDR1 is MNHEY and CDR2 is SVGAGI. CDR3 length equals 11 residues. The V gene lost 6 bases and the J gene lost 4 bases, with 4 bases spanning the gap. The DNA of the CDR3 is TGTGCCAGCAGACAGGGAAACACCATATATTTT. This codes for CASRQGNTIYF.

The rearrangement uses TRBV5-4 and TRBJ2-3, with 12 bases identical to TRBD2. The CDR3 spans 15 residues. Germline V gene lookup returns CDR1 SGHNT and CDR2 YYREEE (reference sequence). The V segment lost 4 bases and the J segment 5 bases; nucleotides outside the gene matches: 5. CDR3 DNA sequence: TGTGCCAGCAGCCCAACTAGCGGGGGGCGAGATACGCAGTATTTT. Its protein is CASSPTSGGRDTQYF.

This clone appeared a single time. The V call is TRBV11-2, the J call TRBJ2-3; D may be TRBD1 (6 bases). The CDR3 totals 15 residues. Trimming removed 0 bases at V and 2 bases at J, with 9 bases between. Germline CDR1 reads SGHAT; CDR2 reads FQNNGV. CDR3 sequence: CASSLEWTDTDTQYF. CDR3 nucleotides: TGTGCCAGCAGCTTAGAGTGGACAGACACAGATACGCAGTATTTT.

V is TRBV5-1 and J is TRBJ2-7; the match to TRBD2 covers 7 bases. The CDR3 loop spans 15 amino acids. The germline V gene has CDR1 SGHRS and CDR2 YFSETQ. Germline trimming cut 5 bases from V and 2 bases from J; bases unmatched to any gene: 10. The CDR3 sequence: CASRVMGGSPYEQYF. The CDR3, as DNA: TGCGCCAGCAGGGTAATGGGCGGGAGCCCCTACGAGCAGTACTTC. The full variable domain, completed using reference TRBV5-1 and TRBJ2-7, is KAGVTQTPRYLIKTRGQQVTLSCSPISGHRSVSWYQQTPGQGLQFLFEYFSETQRNKGNFPGRFSGRQFSNSRSEMNVSTLELGDSALYLCASRVMGGSPYEQYFGPGTRLTVT.

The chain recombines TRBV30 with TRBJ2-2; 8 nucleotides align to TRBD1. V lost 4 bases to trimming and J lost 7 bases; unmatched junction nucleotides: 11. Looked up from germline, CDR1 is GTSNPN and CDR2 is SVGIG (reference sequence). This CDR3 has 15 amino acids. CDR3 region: CAWNIGQGGGGELFF. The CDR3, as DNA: TGTGCCTGGAATATTGGACAGGGCGGTGGCGGGGAGCTGTTTTTT.

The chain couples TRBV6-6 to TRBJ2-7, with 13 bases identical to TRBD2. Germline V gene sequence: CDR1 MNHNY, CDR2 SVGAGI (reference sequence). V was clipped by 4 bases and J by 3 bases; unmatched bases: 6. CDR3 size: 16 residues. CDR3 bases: TGTGCCAGCAGTTCCCCATGGACTAGCGGGAGCTACGAGCAGTACTTC. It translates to CASSSPWTSGSYEQYF.

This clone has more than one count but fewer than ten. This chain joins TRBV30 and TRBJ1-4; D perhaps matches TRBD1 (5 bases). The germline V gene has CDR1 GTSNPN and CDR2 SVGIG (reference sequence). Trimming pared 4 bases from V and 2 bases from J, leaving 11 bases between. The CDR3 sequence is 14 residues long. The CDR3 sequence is CAWTSQGTNEKLFF. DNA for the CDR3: TGTGCCTGGACTAGCCAGGGTACTAATGAAAAACTGTTTTTT.

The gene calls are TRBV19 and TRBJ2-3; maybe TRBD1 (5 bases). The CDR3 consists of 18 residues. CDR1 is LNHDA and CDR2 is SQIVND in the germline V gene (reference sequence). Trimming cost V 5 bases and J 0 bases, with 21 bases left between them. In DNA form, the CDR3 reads TGTGCCAGTAGTGTCCTTTATGTCGTTGGGGCAAGCACAGATACGCAGTATTTT. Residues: CASSVLYVVGASTDTQYF.

CDR3 nucleotides: TGTGCCAGCAGTGAAGTGGGGGAAAAACTGTTTTTT. This encodes CASSEVGEKLFF. The genes are TRBV6-1 and TRBJ1-4, with unresolved D. Germline loops: CDR1 MNHNS, CDR2 SASEGT. There are 12 residues in the CDR3. V lost 1 base and J 8 bases, leaving 5 bases between the germline ends.

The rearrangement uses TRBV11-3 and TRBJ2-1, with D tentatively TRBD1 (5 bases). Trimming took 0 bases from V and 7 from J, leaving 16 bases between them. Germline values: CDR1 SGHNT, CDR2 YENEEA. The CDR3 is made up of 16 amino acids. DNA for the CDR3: TGTGCCAGCAGCTTAGAAGCTCGGCTCCCAGGGAATGAGCAGTTCTTC. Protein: CASSLEARLPGNEQFF. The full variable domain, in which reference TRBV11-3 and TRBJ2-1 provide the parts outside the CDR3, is EAGVVQSPRYKIIEKKQPVAFWCNPISGHNTLYWYLQNLGQGPELLIRYENEEAVDDSQLPKDRFSAERLKGVDSTLKIQPAELGDSAVYLCASSLEARLPGNEQFFGPGTRLTVL.

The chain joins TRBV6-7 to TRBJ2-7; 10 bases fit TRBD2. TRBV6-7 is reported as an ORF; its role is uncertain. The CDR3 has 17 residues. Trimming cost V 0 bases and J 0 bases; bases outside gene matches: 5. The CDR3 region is CASSYSKAGGPSYEQYF. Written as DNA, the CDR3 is TGTGCCAGCAGTTACTCGAAAGCGGGGGGGCCCTCCTACGAGCAGTACTTC.

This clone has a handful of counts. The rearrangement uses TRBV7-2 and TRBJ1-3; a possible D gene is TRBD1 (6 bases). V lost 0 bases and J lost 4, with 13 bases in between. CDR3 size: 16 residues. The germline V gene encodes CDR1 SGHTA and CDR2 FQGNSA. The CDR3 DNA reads TGTGCCAGCAGCTTAGCGGGGAGGACAGTGGGAAACACCATATATTTT. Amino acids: CASSLAGRTVGNTIYF.

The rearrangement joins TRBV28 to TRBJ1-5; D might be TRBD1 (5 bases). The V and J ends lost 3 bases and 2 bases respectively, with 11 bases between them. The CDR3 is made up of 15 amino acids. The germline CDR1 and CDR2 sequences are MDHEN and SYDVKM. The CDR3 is CASSFVGEGNQPQHF. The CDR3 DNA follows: TGTGCCAGCAGTTTTGTGGGGGAAGGCAATCAGCCCCAGCATTTT.

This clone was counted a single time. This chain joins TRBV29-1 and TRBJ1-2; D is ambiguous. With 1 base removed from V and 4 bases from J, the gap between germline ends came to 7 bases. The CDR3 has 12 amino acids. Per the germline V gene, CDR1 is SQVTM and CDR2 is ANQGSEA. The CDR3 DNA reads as TGCAGCGTTGAAGGACATCTCTATGGCTACACCTTC. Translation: CSVEGHLYGYTF.

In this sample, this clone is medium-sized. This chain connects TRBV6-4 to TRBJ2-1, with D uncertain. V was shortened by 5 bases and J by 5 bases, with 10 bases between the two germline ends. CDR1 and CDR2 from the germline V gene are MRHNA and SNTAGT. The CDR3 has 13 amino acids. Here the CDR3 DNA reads TGTGCCAGCAGTAAGGTAGAGAACAATGAGCAGTTCTTC. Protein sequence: CASSKVENNEQFF.

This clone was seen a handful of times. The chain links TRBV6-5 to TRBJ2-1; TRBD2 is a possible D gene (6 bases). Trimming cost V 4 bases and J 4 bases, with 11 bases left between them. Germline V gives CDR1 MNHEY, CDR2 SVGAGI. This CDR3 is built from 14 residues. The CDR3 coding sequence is TGTGCCAGCAGTTGGGGACGGGGGTACAATGAGCAGTTCTTC. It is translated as CASSWGRGYNEQFF.

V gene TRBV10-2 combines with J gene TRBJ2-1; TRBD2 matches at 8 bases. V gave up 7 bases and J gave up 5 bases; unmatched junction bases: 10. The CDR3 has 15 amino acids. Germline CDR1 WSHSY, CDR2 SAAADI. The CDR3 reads CASMGNRGGHNEQFF. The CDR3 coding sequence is TGCGCCAGCATGGGTAATCGGGGGGGCCACAATGAGCAGTTCTTC.

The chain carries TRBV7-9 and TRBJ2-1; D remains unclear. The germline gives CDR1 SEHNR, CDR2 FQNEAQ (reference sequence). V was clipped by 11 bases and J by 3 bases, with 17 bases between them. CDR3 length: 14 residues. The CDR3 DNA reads TGTGCCGCCCCGGCCCCCCTGGACTACAATGAGCAGTTCTTC. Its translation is CAAPAPLDYNEQFF.

CDR3: CASSLMGQETQYF. DNA for the CDR3: TGCGCCAGCAGCTTGATGGGTCAAGAGACCCAGTACTTC. This chain uses TRBV5-1 with TRBJ2-5; D gene unclear. CDR3 length: 13 amino acids. Germline loops: CDR1 SGHRS, CDR2 YFSETQ. V gave up 1 base and J gave up 2 bases, with 6 bases separating them.

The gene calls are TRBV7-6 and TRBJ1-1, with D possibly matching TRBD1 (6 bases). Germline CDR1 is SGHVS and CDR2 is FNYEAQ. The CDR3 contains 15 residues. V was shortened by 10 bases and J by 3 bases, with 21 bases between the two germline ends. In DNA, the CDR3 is TGTGCCACCTCGAAGGGGGTAAGGGGGGACACTGAAGCTTTCTTT. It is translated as CATSKGVRGDTEAFF.

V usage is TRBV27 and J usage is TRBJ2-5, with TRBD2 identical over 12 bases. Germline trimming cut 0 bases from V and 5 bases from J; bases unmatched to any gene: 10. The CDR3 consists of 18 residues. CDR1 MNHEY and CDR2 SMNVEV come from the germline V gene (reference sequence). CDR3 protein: CASSLSLRLAGDSETQYF. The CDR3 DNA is TGTGCCAGCAGTTTATCCCTGAGACTAGCGGGAGACTCCGAGACCCAGTACTTC.

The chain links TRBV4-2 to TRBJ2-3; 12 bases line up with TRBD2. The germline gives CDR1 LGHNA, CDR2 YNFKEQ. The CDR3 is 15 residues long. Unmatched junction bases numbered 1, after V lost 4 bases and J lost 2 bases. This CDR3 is CASSRTSGITDTQYF. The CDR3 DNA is TGTGCCAGCAGCCGGACTAGCGGGATCACAGATACGCAGTATTTT.

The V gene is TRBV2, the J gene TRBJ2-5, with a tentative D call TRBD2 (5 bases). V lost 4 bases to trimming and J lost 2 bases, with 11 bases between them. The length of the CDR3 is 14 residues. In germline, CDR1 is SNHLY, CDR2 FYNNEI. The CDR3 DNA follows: TGTGCCAGCAGTGTCCGGGAACTACAAGAGACCCAGTACTTC. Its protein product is CASSVRELQETQYF.

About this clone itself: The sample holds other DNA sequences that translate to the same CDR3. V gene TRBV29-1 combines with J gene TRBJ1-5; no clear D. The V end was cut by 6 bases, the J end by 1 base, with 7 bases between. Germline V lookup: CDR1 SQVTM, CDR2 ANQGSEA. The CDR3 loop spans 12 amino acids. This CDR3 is CSVGDSNQPQHF. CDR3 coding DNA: TGCAGCGTCGGAGACAGCAATCAGCCCCAGCATTTT.